The 25 T cell receptor beta chains presented below share a single source sample, sequenced in a study of response to subunit inactivated influenza vaccine. TCRdb itself ran the RT-PCR reads through MiXCR, one entry per CDR3 protein. The sample holds about 190,000 distinct CDR3 sequences; approximately 15% are singletons and the top ten take about 26%. Material: CD8+ T cells sorted from PBMCs, obtained roughly 5 days after vaccination. Every receptor here comes from a man in his fifties or sixties who received an inactivated influenza vaccine.

Comments on this clonotype: A read error may explain this, as a much larger clone is one base away. This chain connects TRBV12-3 or TRBV12-4 to TRBJ2-5, with a possible D match to TRBD1 (6 bases). The CDR3 runs 13 residues. The CDR3, as DNA: TGTGCCAGCAGGTCTCAGGGGCAAGAGAACCAGTACTTC. Amino acid sequence: CASRSQGQENQYF.

Only one count was recorded for this clonotype. The rearrangement links TRBV30 to TRBJ2-1; 8 bases fit TRBD2. Germline V lookup: CDR1 GTSNPN, CDR2 SVGIG (reference sequence). V trimming: 1 base; J trimming: 2 bases; junction bases outside the gene matches: 4. The CDR3 totals 15 residues. As DNA, the CDR3 is TGTGCCTGGAGTGGACCGGGACTAGCCTACAATGAGCAGTTCTTC. It yields the protein CAWSGPGLAYNEQFF.

CDR3 coding DNA: TGTGCCAGCAGTTTTTACAGGGGGCATGGGGCCAACGTCCTGACTTTC. Protein sequence: CASSFYRGHGANVLTF. The V and J genes are TRBV6-2 or TRBV6-3 and TRBJ2-6, with 9 positions matching TRBD1. Germline assignment: CDR1 MNHEY and CDR2 SVGEGT. Trimming took 4 bases from V and 3 from J; bases not matched to a gene: 4. This CDR3 region has 16 residues.

The V gene is TRBV6-4, the J gene TRBJ2-3, with D unresolved. V lost 5 bases and J 0 bases, leaving 6 bases between the germline ends. In germline, CDR1 is MRHNA, CDR2 SNTAGT. The CDR3 sequence is 13 residues long. CDR3 sequence (DNA): TGTGCCAGCAGTCAGGACAGCACAGATACGCAGTATTTT. It yields the protein CASSQDSTDTQYF.

This clonotype was counted ten times or more. The rearrangement uses TRBV11-1 and TRBJ2-1; D is ambiguous. Trimming took 0 bases from V and 4 from J, leaving 4 bases between them. This CDR3 spans 13 amino acids. Germline CDR1 and CDR2: SGHAT and FQDESV (reference sequence). CDR3 sequence reads: CASSLARYNEQFF. CDR3 nucleotides: TGTGCCAGCAGCTTAGCTCGGTACAATGAGCAGTTCTTC.

This clonotype was seen a few times. This chain joins TRBV11-2 and TRBJ2-7; D is undetermined. The CDR3 has 12 amino acids. Germline V gives CDR1 SGHAT, CDR2 FQNNGV. Trimming shortened V by 7 bases and J by 3 bases, and 10 bases separated the two germline ends. This CDR3 is CASTHTIYEQYF. CDR3 DNA: TGTGCCAGCACCCATACGATCTACGAGCAGTACTTC.

The chain is built from TRBV4-3 and TRBJ2-1, with a tentative D call TRBD1 (6 bases). V was cut by 1 base and J by 5 bases, with 9 bases left in between. The length of the CDR3 is 14 residues. Germline CDR1 reads LGHNA; CDR2 reads YSLEER. The CDR3 sequence: CASSQGTADNEQFF. CDR3 DNA: TGCGCCAGCAGCCAAGGGACAGCAGACAATGAGCAGTTCTTC.

Many counts were recorded for this clonotype. The chain carries TRBV29-1 and TRBJ1-1, with a tentative D call TRBD1 (5 bases). V lost 6 bases and J lost 6, with 8 bases in between. Per the germline V gene, CDR1 is SQVTM and CDR2 is ANQGSEA. The CDR3 extends over 10 amino acids. CDR3 bases: TGCAGCGTCGGGACTCCTGAAGCTTTCTTT. Translation: CSVGTPEAFF.

The V call is TRBV21-1, the J call TRBJ1-5; whether TRBD1, the table's D call, matches the DNA was not checked. TRBV21-1 is a pseudogene locus. The CDR3 runs 15 residues. CDR3: CASSTDGTGNQPQHF. DNA of the CDR3: TGTGCCAGCAGCACAGACGGGACAGGGAATCAGCCCCAGCATTTT.

This clonotype was counted between two and nine times. The genes are TRBV3-1 and TRBJ1-5; 8 bases agree with TRBD1. V trimming: 6 bases; J trimming: 0 bases; junction bases outside the gene matches: 4. The CDR3 contains 15 residues. Germline lookup yields CDR1 LGHDT and CDR2 YNNKEL (reference sequence). The CDR3 loop reads CASSPDRGSNQPQHF. DNA for the CDR3: TGTGCCAGCAGTCCTGACAGGGGTAGCAATCAGCCCCAGCATTTT.

This clonotype was seen a few times. This chain links TRBV15 with TRBJ1-2; the match to TRBD1 covers 7 bases. CDR1 is LNHNV, CDR2 YYDKDF, per germline (reference sequence). This CDR3 is 15 amino acids long. V was clipped by 4 bases and J by 7 bases; unmatched bases: 12. CDR3 DNA sequence: TGTGCCACCAGCATCTTCGGACAGGCGGATCTTGGCTACACCTTC. Translation: CATSIFGQADLGYTF.

V usage is TRBV11-2 and J usage is TRBJ2-1, with TRBD1 as a possible D gene (5 bases). The V and J ends lost 5 bases and 13 bases respectively, with 12 bases between them. The CDR3 consists of 11 residues. From germline, CDR1 is SGHAT and CDR2 FQNNGV. The CDR3 coding sequence is TGTGCCAGCAGCATGACAGTCCCTCAGTTCTTC. It is translated as CASSMTVPQFF.

The V call is TRBV7-2, the J call TRBJ2-5, with TRBD2 matching 10 bases. The CDR3 sequence is 15 residues long. V trimming: 2 bases; J trimming: 5 bases; junction bases outside the gene matches: 5. Germline V gene data show CDR1 as SGHTA and CDR2 as FQGNSA. CDR3 amino acids: CASSLRGTSVETQYF. The CDR3 DNA sequence: TGTGCCAGCAGCTTAAGGGGGACTAGCGTGGAGACCCAGTACTTC.

V usage is TRBV7-6 and J usage is TRBJ2-7; D assignment may be TRBD1 or TRBD2 (5 bases each). Trimming took off 5 bases at V and 4 bases at J, with 12 bases between the two ends. CDR1 SGHVS and CDR2 FNYEAQ come from the germline V gene. The CDR3 is 13 amino acids. CDR3: CASSRDWGYEQYF. The CDR3 DNA sequence: TGTGCCAGCAGCAGAGACTGGGGGTACGAGCAGTACTTC.

V is TRBV27 and J is TRBJ2-4; TRBD2 agrees at 7 bases. The germline V gene has CDR1 MNHEY and CDR2 SMNVEV (reference sequence). The CDR3 totals 16 residues. J was trimmed by 7 bases and V by 0 bases; bases with no gene match: 9. CDR3 protein: CASSLSISSGINIQYF. The CDR3 coding sequence is TGTGCCAGCAGTTTATCGATCTCCAGCGGGATTAACATTCAGTACTTC.

This CDR3 reads CASSLLGQAAPNEQFF. In nucleotides, the CDR3 is TGCGCCAGCAGCCTCCTCGGACAGGCCGCCCCCAATGAGCAGTTCTTC. The chain couples TRBV4-1 to TRBJ2-1; 7 bases agree with TRBD1. This CDR3 comprises 16 residues. The V and J ends lost 4 bases and 6 bases, in that order; junction bases with no gene match: 12. CDR1 is MGHRA, CDR2 YSYEKL, per germline.

This clonotype came up a few times. The rearrangement links TRBV12-3 or TRBV12-4 to TRBJ1-4; D gene unclear. This CDR3 contains 14 residues. The V gene lost 5 bases and the J gene lost 7 bases, with 14 bases spanning the gap. Here the CDR3 reads CASSRAQEGEKLFF. The DNA of the CDR3 is TGTGCCAGCAGTCGAGCCCAGGAGGGTGAAAAACTGTTTTTT.

The sample holds one count of this clonotype. V gene TRBV19 combines with J gene TRBJ2-3; D remains unclear. CDR3 size: 15 residues. Germline lookup yields CDR1 LNHDA and CDR2 SQIVND (reference sequence). The V and J ends lost 1 base and 2 bases respectively, with 10 bases between them. CDR3 nucleotides: TGTGCCAGTAGTATAGGCACGGTTTTCACAGATACGCAGTATTTT. Translating gives CASSIGTVFTDTQYF.

The V and J genes are TRBV2 and TRBJ2-7, with 8 positions matching TRBD2. Germline V lookup: CDR1 SNHLY, CDR2 FYNNEI. The CDR3 has 12 amino acids. After removal of 10 bases from V and 3 bases from J, the junction contained 5 bases not matched to a gene. In nucleotides, the CDR3 is TGTGCCATCCGGGGGGGCGACTACGAGCAGTACTTC. Translation gives CAIRGGDYEQYF.

The chain links TRBV28 to TRBJ2-7, with a tentative D call TRBD1 (6 bases). Between the trimmed V and J ends, which lost 6 bases and 3 bases, there was a span of 18 bases. The CDR3 runs 15 residues. The germline V gene has CDR1 MDHEN and CDR2 SYDVKM. Here the CDR3 reads CASRGPGHGYYEQYF. CDR3 coding DNA: TGTGCCAGCAGAGGGCCGGGACACGGGTACTACGAGCAGTACTTC.

This clonotype was found many times. The chain uses TRBV29-1 and TRBJ2-1; TRBD1 aligns across 8 bases. CDR1 is SQVTM and CDR2 is ANQGSEA in the germline V gene. CDR3 size: 14 residues. J gave up 8 bases and V 3 bases, and 9 bases lay outside the gene matches. CDR3 sequence (DNA): TGCAGCGTTGAGAGGACAGGGAACCACGATGAGCAGTTCTTC. This encodes CSVERTGNHDEQFF.

This clonotype appeared a few times. CDR3 nucleotides: TGTGCCAGCAGTTCTAACCGGGACTTAGCGCAGTACTTC. This codes for CASSSNRDLAQYF. The chain uses TRBV7-8 and TRBJ2-7; possible D gene TRBD2, 6 bases. Per germline, CDR1 SGHVS and CDR2 FQNEAQ. The CDR3 contains 13 residues. V lost 6 bases and J 9 bases, leaving 18 bases between the germline ends.

This clonotype was counted many times. V and J are TRBV28 and TRBJ2-7, with D hard to call. This CDR3 is 13 amino acids long. V was shortened by 3 bases and J by 2 bases, with 8 bases between the two germline ends. Germline V gene data show CDR1 as MDHEN and CDR2 as SYDVKM. CDR3 amino acids: CASSFRRPYEQYF. For the CDR3, the DNA is TGTGCCAGCAGTTTTCGCCGTCCCTACGAGCAGTACTTC.

The chain carries TRBV12-3 or TRBV12-4 and TRBJ2-7; TRBD1 is a possible D gene (5 bases). V was clipped by 3 bases and J by 5 bases, with 17 bases between them. The CDR3 extends over 15 amino acids. The CDR3 loop is CASSFLGRVVDEQYF. CDR3 bases: TGTGCCAGCAGTTTCCTGGGCAGGGTGGTGGACGAGCAGTACTTC.

This chain connects TRBV11-2 to TRBJ2-4; weak D call: TRBD2 (5 bases). V was pared by 3 bases and J by 0 bases, with 9 bases between. The germline gives CDR1 SGHAT, CDR2 FQNNGV. The CDR3 contains 15 residues. This CDR3 reads CASSLGSLAKNIQYF. The CDR3 DNA follows: TGTGCCAGCAGCTTGGGGAGTCTAGCCAAAAACATTCAGTACTTC.